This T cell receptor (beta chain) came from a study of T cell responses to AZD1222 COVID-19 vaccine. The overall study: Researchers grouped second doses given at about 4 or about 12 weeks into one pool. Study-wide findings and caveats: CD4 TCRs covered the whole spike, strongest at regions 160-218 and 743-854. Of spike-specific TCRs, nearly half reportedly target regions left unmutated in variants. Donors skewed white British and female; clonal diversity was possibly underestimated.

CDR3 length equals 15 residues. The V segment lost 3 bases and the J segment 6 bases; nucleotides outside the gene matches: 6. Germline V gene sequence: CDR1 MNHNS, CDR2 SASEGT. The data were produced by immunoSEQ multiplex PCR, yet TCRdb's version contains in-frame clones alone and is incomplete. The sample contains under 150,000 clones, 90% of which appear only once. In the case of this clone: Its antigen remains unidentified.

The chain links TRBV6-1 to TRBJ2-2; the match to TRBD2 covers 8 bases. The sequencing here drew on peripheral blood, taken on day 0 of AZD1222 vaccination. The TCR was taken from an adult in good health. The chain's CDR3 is CASSEGLEPPGELFF. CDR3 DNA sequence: TGTGCCAGCAGTGAGGGACTAGAACCCCCCGGGGAGCTGTTTTTT.